These 17 T cell receptor beta chains share one sample of origin, sequenced in a study of CD8 T cells in Susac syndrome (dated by TCRdb to between 2018 and 2021). To prepare the library, the immunoSEQ multiplex PCR assay was applied. RNA was extracted with the RNeasy kit and 0.5 to 1 ug was reverse transcribed using random hexamers. TCRdb itself trimmed the public reads at Q25 with fastp, ran MiXCR and retained productive beta chains. Rows are combined by CDR3 protein, so each entry shows the most common genes and DNA. The sample table shows fewer than 100,000 distinct CDR3 sequences, and 91% are seen once. The ten most abundant clones make up just over 0.5% of the sample. Sequenced sample: CD8+ T cells from PBMCs. The origin of the receptors is a human donor with multiple sclerosis.

The chain employs TRBV27 and TRBJ2-5; TRBD1 agrees at 8 bases. The trim removed 3 bases at V and 3 bases at J, leaving 6 bases unmatched. The CDR3 is made up of 15 amino acids. Germline loops: CDR1 MNHEY, CDR2 SMNVEV (reference sequence). In DNA, the CDR3 is TGTGCCAGCAGTTTTCCGTGGGGACAGGAAGAGACCCAGTACTTC. Its protein product is CASSFPWGQEETQYF.

V and J are TRBV7-9 and TRBJ1-5; D uncertain. The V end lost 4 bases, the J end lost 7 bases, and 14 bases lay between the germline ends. The CDR3 covers 14 residues. CDR1 SEHNR and CDR2 FQNEAQ come from the germline V gene (reference sequence). CDR3 in amino acids: CASSSDVDEQPQHF. As DNA, the CDR3 is TGTGCCAGCAGCTCTGATGTCGATGAGCAGCCCCAGCATTTT.

The V call is TRBV29-1, the J call TRBJ2-1; 10 bases are shared with TRBD2. Trimming at V came to 1 base and at J to 4 bases, leaving 10 bases not matched to a gene. CDR3 size: 17 residues. CDR1 and CDR2 (germline): SQVTM, ANQGSEA. CDR3 sequence (DNA): TGCAGCGTTGAAGGCCCCCCGGAGCGGGGGGGTTACAATGAGCAGTTCTTC. Translating it yields CSVEGPPERGGYNEQFF.

CDR3 nucleotide sequence: TGTGCCAGCACGTCACCGGGACAGGGGAATTCACCCCTCCACTTT. Protein sequence: CASTSPGQGNSPLHF. V and J are TRBV6-5 and TRBJ1-6; 10 bases align to TRBD1. The V and J ends lost 7 bases and 7 bases, in that order; junction bases with no gene match: 7. This CDR3 comprises 15 residues. Germline V gene sequence: CDR1 MNHEY, CDR2 SVGAGI.

The chain joins TRBV6-2 or TRBV6-3 to TRBJ2-7, with TRBD1 matching 7 bases. Trimming cost V 6 bases and J 3 bases; bases outside gene matches: 8. The CDR3 runs 14 residues. Germline V gives CDR1 MNHEY, CDR2 SVGEGT. In DNA form, the CDR3 reads TGTGCCAGCAGCCTAGGGGGCTTCTTCTACGAGCAGTACTTC. It specifies CASSLGGFFYEQYF.

This clonotype occurred once. The gene calls are TRBV4-1 and TRBJ1-1; the D is unclear. This CDR3 has 15 amino acids. Trimming shortened V by 1 base and J by 2 bases, and 11 bases separated the two germline ends. The germline CDR1 and CDR2 sequences are MGHRA and YSYEKL. This CDR3 is CASSQVWTANTEAFF. CDR3 DNA: TGCGCCAGCAGCCAAGTCTGGACTGCTAACACTGAAGCTTTCTTT.

This chain links TRBV24-1 with TRBJ2-2; D is undetermined. This CDR3 has 13 amino acids. The germline V gene encodes CDR1 KGHDR and CDR2 SFDVKD. V lost 4 bases, J lost 5 bases, and 7 bases lay in between. The CDR3 protein is CATSDLYTGELFF. The CDR3 DNA follows: TGTGCCACCAGTGACCTCTATACCGGGGAGCTGTTTTTT.

The chain links TRBV19 to TRBJ1-6; possibly TRBD1 for D (6 bases). The CDR3 runs 15 residues. Germline values: CDR1 LNHDA, CDR2 SQIVND (reference sequence). Trimming left V 5 bases short and J 8 bases short, with 16 bases between. CDR3 protein: CASSPRPGGDSPLHF. CDR3 bases: TGTGCCAGTAGTCCCCGTCCCGGGGGCGATTCACCCCTCCACTTT. The entire variable domain, with the rest obtained from reference TRBV19 and TRBJ1-6, is as follows: DGGITQSPKYLFRKEGQNVTLSCEQNLNHDAMYWYRQDPGQGLRLIYYSQIVNDFQKGDIAEGYSVSREKKESFPLTVTSAQKNPTAFYLCASSPRPGGDSPLHFGNGTRLTVT.

This chain links TRBV24-1 with TRBJ2-1; D perhaps matches TRBD2 (6 bases). Germline-derived CDR1 and CDR2 are KGHDR and SFDVKD. There are 14 residues in the CDR3. V dropped 4 bases and J dropped 6 bases, with 12 bases sitting between them. CDR3 DNA: TGTGCCACCAGTGACAACCGGGAGATCAATGAGCAGTTCTTC. This translates into CATSDNREINEQFF.

This chain uses TRBV2 with TRBJ1-2, with 7 bases aligning to TRBD1. Germline loops: CDR1 SNHLY, CDR2 FYNNEI. The CDR3 runs to 13 residues. V lost 3 bases and J lost 8; bases outside the gene matches: 6. CDR3 loop: CASSDDRVFGYTF. In DNA form, the CDR3 reads TGTGCCAGCAGTGACGACAGGGTGTTCGGCTACACCTTC.

This rearrangement joins TRBV12-3 or TRBV12-4 to TRBJ1-5; a possible D gene is TRBD1 (5 bases). The germline V and J ends were trimmed by 1 base and 3 bases, with 10 bases remaining between them. This CDR3 is built from 15 residues. CDR3: CASSLGGVVNQPQHF. The CDR3 DNA reads as TGTGCCAGCAGTTTAGGAGGGGTAGTCAATCAGCCCCAGCATTTT.

This clonotype appeared a single time. Written as DNA, the CDR3 is TGTGCCAGCAGTTATTTCCAGCTCACCGGGGAGCTGTTTTTT. It specifies CASSYFQLTGELFF. The V gene is TRBV6-5, the J gene TRBJ2-2; D unclear. The germline V and J ends were trimmed by 3 bases and 4 bases, with 9 bases remaining between them. Germline-derived CDR1 and CDR2 are MNHEY and SVGAGI. The CDR3 is made up of 14 amino acids.

In its sample, this clonotype was seen once. V gene TRBV11-2 combines with J gene TRBJ1-3, with unresolved D. V was trimmed by 4 bases and J by 4 bases, leaving 11 bases between them. The CDR3 spans 14 residues. Germline lookup yields CDR1 SGHAT and CDR2 FQNNGV. The CDR3 coding sequence is TGTGCCAGCAGCTACTACGGTGGGGGAAACACCATATATTTT. Its translation is CASSYYGGGNTIYF.

The chain uses TRBV27 and TRBJ2-1; a weak D match, TRBD2 (6 bases). Trimming shortened V by 0 bases and J by 2 bases, and 8 bases separated the two germline ends. Germline V gene data show CDR1 as MNHEY and CDR2 as SMNVEV (reference sequence). This CDR3 has 15 amino acids. The CDR3 here is CASSLSGLPYNEQFF. The DNA of the CDR3 is TGTGCCAGCAGTTTATCAGGACTACCCTACAATGAGCAGTTCTTC.

The chain joins TRBV2 to TRBJ2-4; D perhaps matches TRBD1 (5 bases). This CDR3 has 10 amino acids. V dropped 4 bases and J dropped 13 bases, with 8 bases sitting between them. Germline assignment: CDR1 SNHLY and CDR2 FYNNEI. This CDR3 is CASSGQLQYF. The CDR3 bases are TGTGCCAGCAGTGGACAGCTACAGTACTTC.

This clonotype occurred a few times. The CDR3 loop is CASSSGGGNEQFF. DNA of the CDR3: TGTGCCAGCAGCTCAGGTGGAGGTAATGAGCAGTTCTTC. The chain uses TRBV7-2 and TRBJ2-1; perhaps TRBD2 as D (5 bases). The CDR3 covers 13 residues. Germline V gene sequence: CDR1 SGHTA, CDR2 FQGNSA. The ends were cut back, 4 bases at V and 7 bases at J, with 11 bases in the middle.

This clonotype was recorded once. The chain joins TRBV5-1 to TRBJ2-2; D remains unclear. CDR1 SGHRS and CDR2 YFSETQ come from the germline V gene. V was clipped by 9 bases and J by 7 bases, with 10 bases between them. CDR3 length: 11 residues. The CDR3 region is CATRVGGELFF. CDR3 nucleotide sequence: TGCGCCACCCGAGTAGGCGGGGAGCTGTTTTTT.